This T cell receptor (beta chain) originates from a study of blood T cell repertoires in COVID-19 (dated by TCRdb to about 2020). The study in broad terms: The collaborator samples originated in the United States, Italy and Spain and spanned the acute and convalescent phases of COVID-19. The repertoires were released in a freely available public database intended as a resource for research on the immune response to SARS-CoV-2. Subjects who had been exposed to COVID-19, were actively infected with it, or had recovered from it provided the deeply sampled blood TCRbeta repertoires that made up the dataset. The samples were drawn from two sources: the first 160 participants of the ongoing ImmuneRACE study, and 1,254 subjects contributed by 6 global collaborators. The prospective study material was composed of cDNA or gDNA derived from T cells, B-cell-depleted T cells, or PBMCs. Sample metadata almost always included a de-identified subject ID, COVID-19 status, age in years and sex. Where available, HLA class I and class II types were taken from metadata supplied by the sample provider and were not determined by assay-based typing. The study at large found these results: The amount of clinical and demographic metadata varied by source and participant and was provided uncurated.

As concerns this clone: No antigen is known for it. The input lacks base qualities; no much larger clone sits a single base away.

TCRbeta CDR3 regions were amplified from genomic DNA by means of the immunoSEQ Assay, a bias-controlled multiplex PCR. Concerning the study's data processing: The number of nucleated cells in each sample was estimated from the amplification of reference gene primers within the assay. To quantify the absolute abundance of each unique TCRbeta CDR3 rearrangement, sequence reads were collapsed and filtered. For each sample, productive Simpson clonality was calculated as the square root of Simpson's diversity index over productive rearrangements. TCRdb provides this immuneACCESS table in a form limited to in-frame rearrangements. Some clones are lacking; in checked studies, under half of them reflect an unresolved V gene, and why the rest are absent is not known. The V and J calls and clone size are taken from that table; D and trimming were inferred from the DNA. Across this sample there are some 230,000 clones, with about 80% seen only once. The ten largest clones capture 14% to 15% of the sample.

Enrolling through a virtual design, the prospective study's participants ranged in age from roughly 18 to 90 years and lived across more than 20 United States geographic areas. Cohort assignment in the prospective study relied on participant-reported clinical history from a screening survey and a study questionnaire. ImmuneRACE Cohort 3 recovered participants were defined by two consecutive negative NP/OP PCR tests, healthcare professional clearance, or symptom resolution. In the prospective study, whole blood, serum and a nasopharyngeal or oropharyngeal swab were collected from each participant by mobile phlebotomists. Participants in the prospective study had the option to provide additional blood draws and questionnaires over an approximately 2-month period. Blood samples from the prospective study were shipped frozen or at room temperature prior to DNA extraction. The CDR3 runs 11 amino acids, cysteine and phenylalanine included. Only the CDR3 DNA is retained, 33 bases long and in frame from the first base. The germline V gene gives CDR1 as SNHLY and CDR2 as FYNNEI. Cut back by 6 bases and 9 bases, the V and J ends lie 6 bases apart.

Sequencing was done on a sample of PBMCs or T cells enriched from blood (not recorded which). The clonotype was recovered from a man aged 40-49 years who had recovered from COVID-19. The sequence links TRBV2 to TRBJ1-6; possibly the D gene is TRBD1, per 5 matching bases. This receptor carries the CDR3 CASRGGSPLHF. In nucleotides, the sequence is TGTGCCAGCAGGGGGGGTTCACCCCTCCACTTT.